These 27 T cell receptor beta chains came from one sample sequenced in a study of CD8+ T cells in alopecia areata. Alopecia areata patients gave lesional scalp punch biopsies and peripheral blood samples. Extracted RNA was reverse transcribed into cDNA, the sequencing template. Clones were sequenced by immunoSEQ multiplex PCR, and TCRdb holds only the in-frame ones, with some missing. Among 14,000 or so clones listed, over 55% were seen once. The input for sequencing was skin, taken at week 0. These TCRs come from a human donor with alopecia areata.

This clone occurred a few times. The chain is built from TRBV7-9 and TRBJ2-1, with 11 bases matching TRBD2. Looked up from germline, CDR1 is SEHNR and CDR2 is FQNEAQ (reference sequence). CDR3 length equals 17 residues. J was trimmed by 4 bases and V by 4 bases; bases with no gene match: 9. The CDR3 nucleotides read TGTGCCAGCAGCTCCCACCTTAGCGGGAGGGGGTACAATGAGCAGTTCTTC. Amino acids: CASSSHLSGRGYNEQFF.

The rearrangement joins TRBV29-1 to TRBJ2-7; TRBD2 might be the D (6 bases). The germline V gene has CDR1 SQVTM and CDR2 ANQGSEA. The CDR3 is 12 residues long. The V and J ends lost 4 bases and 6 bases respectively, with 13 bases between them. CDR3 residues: CSVGRESGEQYF. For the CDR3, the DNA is TGCAGCGTTGGACGGGAGTCAGGCGAGCAGTACTTC.

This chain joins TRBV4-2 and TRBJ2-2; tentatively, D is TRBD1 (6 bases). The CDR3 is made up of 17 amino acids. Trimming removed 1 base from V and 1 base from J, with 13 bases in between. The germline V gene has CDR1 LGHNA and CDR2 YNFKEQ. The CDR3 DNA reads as TGTGCCAGCAGCCAAGGGGTAGTCAGGGGGAACACCGGGGAGCTGTTTTTT. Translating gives CASSQGVVRGNTGELFF.

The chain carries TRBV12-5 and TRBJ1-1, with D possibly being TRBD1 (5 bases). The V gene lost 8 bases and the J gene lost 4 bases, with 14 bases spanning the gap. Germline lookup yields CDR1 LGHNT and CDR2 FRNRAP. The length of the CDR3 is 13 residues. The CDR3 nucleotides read TGTGCTAGTAGCCAGGGCTCGGGCACTGAAGCTTTCTTT. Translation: CASSQGSGTEAFF.

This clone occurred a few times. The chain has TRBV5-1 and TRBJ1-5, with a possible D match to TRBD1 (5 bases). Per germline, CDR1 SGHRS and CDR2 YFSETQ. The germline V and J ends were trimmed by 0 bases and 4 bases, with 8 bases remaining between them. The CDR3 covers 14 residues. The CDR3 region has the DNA TGCGCCAGCAGCTTGGGGGACCCTAATCAGCCCCAGCATTTT. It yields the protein CASSLGDPNQPQHF.

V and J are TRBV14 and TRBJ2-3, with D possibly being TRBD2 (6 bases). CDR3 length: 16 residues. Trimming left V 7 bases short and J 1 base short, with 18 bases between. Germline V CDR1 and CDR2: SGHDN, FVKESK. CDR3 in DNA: TGTGCCAGCATCCCTCCTTCGGGAGATCGCACAGATACGCAGTATTTT. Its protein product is CASIPPSGDRTDTQYF.

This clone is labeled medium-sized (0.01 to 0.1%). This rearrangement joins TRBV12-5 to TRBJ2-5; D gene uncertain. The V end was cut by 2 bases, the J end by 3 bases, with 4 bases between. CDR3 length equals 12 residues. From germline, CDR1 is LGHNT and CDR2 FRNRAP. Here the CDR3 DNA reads TGTGCTAGTGGTTTGCGTGAAGAGACCCAGTACTTC. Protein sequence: CASGLREETQYF.

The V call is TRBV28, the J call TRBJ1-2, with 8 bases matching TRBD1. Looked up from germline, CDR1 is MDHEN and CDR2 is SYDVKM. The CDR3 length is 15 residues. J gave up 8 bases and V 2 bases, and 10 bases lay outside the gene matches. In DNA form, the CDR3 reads TGTGCCAGCAGTTTAGGTGCCGGACAGGGATACGGCTACACCTTC. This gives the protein CASSLGAGQGYGYTF.

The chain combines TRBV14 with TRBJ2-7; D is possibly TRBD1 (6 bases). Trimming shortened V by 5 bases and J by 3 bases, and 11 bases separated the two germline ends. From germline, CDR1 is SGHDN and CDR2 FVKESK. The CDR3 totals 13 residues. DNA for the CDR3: TGTGCCAGCAGCTGGGACATCAACTACGAGCAGTACTTC. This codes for CASSWDINYEQYF. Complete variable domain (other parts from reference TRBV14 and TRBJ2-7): EAGVTQFPSHSVIEKGQTVTLRCDPISGHDNLYWYRRVMGKEIKFLLHFVKESKQDESGMPNNRFLAERTGGTYSTLKVQPAELEDSGVYFCASSWDINYEQYFGPGTRLTVT.

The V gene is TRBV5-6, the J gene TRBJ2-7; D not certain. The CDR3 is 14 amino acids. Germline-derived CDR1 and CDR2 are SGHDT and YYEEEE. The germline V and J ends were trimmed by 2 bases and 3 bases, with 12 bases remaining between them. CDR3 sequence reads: CASSFSPGDYEQYF. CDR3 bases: TGTGCCAGCAGCTTTTCCCCAGGAGACTACGAGCAGTACTTC.

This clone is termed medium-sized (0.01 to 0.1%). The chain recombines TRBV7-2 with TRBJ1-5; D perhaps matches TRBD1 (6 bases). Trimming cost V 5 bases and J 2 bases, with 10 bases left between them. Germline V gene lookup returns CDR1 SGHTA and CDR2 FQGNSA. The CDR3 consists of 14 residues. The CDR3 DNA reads TGTGCCAGCAGCGCTAGGACAGGCAATCAGCCCCAGCATTTT. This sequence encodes CASSARTGNQPQHF. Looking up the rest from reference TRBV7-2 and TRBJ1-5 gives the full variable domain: GAGVSQSPSNKVTEKGKDVELRCDPISGHTALYWYRQSLGQGLEFLIYFQGNSAPDKSGLPSDRFSAERTGGSVSTLTIQRTQQEDSAVYLCASSARTGNQPQHFGDGTRLSIL.

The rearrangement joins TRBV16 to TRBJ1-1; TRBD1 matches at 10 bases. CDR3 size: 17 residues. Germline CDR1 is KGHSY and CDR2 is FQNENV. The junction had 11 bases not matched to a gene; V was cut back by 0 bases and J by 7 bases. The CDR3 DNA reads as TGTGCCAGCAGCCAATCCCTCCGGGACAGGGGAGAGGGTGAAGCTTTCTTT. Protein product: CASSQSLRDRGEGEAFF. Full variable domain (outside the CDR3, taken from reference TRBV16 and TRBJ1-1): GEEVAQTPKHLVRGEGQKAKLYCAPIKGHSYVFWYQQVLKNEFKFLISFQNENVFDETGMPKERFSAKCLPNSPCSLEIQATKLEDSAVYFCASSQSLRDRGEGEAFFGQGTRLTVV.

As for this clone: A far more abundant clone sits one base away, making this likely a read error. The CDR3 DNA reads as TGTACCAGCAGTGAATGGGAGGGCCGGGGGAATTCACCCCTCCACTTT. Translating gives CTSSEWEGRGNSPLHF. The V and J genes are TRBV25-1 and TRBJ1-6, with D perhaps TRBD1 (5 bases). Germline V lookup: CDR1 MGHDK, CDR2 SYGVNS. The length of the CDR3 is 16 residues. The entire variable domain, with the rest obtained from reference TRBV25-1 and TRBJ1-6, is as follows: EADIYQTPRYLVIGTGKKITLECSQTMGHDKMYWYQQDPGMELHLIHYSYGVNSTEKGDLSSESTVSRIRTEHFPLTLESARPSHTSQYLCTSSEWEGRGNSPLHFGNGTRLTVT.

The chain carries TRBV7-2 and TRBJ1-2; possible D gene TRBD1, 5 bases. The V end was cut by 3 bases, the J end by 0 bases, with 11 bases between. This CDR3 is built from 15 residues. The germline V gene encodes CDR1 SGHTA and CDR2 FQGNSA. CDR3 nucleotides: TGTGCCAGCAGCTTCAGAGGGGTAACTAACTATGGCTACACCTTC. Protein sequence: CASSFRGVTNYGYTF.

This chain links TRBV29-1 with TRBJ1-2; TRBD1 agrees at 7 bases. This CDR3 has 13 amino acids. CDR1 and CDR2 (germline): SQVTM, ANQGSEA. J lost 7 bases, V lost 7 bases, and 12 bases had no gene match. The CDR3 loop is CSALQEGAIGYTF. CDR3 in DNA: TGCAGCGCCCTTCAAGAGGGGGCGATTGGCTACACCTTC.

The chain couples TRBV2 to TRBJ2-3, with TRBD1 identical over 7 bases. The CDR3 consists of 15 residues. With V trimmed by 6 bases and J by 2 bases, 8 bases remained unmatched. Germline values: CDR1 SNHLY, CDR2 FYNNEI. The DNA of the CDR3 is TGTGCCAGCAGCGTAGGGGGACAGCTCACAGATACGCAGTATTTT. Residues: CASSVGGQLTDTQYF.

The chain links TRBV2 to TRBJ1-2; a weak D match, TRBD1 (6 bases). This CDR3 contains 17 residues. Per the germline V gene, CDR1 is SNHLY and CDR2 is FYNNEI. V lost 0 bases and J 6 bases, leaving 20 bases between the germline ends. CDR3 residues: CASSEAHRERRPHGYTF. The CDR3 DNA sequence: TGTGCCAGCAGTGAAGCGCACAGGGAACGCAGACCCCATGGCTACACCTTC.

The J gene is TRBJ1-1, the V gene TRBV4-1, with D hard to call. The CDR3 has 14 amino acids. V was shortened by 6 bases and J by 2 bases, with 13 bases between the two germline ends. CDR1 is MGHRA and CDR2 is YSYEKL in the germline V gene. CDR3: CASSGIGFNTEAFF. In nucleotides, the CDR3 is TGCGCCAGCAGTGGGATCGGGTTTAACACTGAAGCTTTCTTT.

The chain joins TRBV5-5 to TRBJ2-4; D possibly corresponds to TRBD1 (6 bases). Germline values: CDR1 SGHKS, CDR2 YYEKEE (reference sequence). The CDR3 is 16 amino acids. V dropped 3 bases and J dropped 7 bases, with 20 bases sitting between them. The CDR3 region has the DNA TGTGCCAGCAGCTCAGGGACACACAGCCAAGGGAACATTCAGTACTTC. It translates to CASSSGTHSQGNIQYF.

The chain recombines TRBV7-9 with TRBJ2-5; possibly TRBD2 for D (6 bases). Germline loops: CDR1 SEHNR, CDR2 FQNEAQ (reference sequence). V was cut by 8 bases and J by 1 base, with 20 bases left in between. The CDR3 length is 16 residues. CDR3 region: CASGTIQGLIQETQYF. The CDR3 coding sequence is TGTGCCAGCGGGACCATTCAAGGACTAATCCAAGAGACCCAGTACTTC.

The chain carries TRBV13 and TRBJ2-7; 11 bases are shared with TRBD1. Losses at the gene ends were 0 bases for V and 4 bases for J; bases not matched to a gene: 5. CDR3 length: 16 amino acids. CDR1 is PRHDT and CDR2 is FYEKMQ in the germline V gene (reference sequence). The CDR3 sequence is CASSLGGTGGSYEQYF. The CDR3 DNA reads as TGTGCCAGCAGCTTAGGCGGGACAGGGGGGAGTTACGAGCAGTACTTC.

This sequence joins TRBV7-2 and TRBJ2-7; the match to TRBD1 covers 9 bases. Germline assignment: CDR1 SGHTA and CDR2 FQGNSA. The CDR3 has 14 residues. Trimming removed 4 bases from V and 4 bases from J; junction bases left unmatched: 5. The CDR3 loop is CASSSPGQGYEQYF. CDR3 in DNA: TGTGCCAGCAGCTCTCCGGGACAGGGATACGAGCAGTACTTC.

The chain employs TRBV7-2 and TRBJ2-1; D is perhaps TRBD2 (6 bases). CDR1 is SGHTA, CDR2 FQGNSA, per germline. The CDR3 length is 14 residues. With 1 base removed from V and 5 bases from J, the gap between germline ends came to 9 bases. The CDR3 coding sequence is TGTGCCAGCAGCTTAGTGTGGACTAACAATGAGCAGTTCTTC. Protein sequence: CASSLVWTNNEQFF.

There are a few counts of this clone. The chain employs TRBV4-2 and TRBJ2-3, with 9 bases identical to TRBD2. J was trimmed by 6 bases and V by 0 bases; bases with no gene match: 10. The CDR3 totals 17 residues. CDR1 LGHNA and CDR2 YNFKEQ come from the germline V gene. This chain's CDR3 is CASSQEWASGDRDTQYF. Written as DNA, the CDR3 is TGTGCCAGCAGCCAAGAGTGGGCTAGCGGGGATCGGGATACGCAGTATTTT.

The CDR3 coding sequence is TGCAGCGTTTCTTCCACAGCGAACACTGAAGCTTTCTTT. This encodes CSVSSTANTEAFF. The V gene is TRBV29-1, the J gene TRBJ1-1; D call uncertain. The CDR3 length is 13 residues. Deletions cut 5 bases from V and 1 base from J, with 11 bases between. Germline V gene lookup returns CDR1 SQVTM and CDR2 ANQGSEA.

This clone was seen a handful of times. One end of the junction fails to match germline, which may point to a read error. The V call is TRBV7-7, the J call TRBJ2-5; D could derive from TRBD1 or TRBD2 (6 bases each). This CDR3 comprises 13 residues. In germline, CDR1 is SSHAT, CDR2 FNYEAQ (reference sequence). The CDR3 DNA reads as TGTGCTAGCAGCCGGGGGCACCAAGAGACCCAGTACTTC. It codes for CASSRGHQETQYF.

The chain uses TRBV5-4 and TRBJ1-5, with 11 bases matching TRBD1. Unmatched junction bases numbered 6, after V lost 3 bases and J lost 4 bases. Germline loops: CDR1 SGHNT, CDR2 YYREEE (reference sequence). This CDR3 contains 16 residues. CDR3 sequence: CASSYRGQGANQPQHF. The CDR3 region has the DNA TGTGCCAGCAGCTATCGCGGACAGGGGGCGAATCAGCCCCAGCATTTT.